The source of this TCR beta chain is a study of tumor and adjacent non-tumor tissue in lung cancer. The library came from three nested PCR rounds adapted from ARM-PCR protocols. TCRdb reprocessed the multiplex PCR reads with MiXCR, giving one entry per CDR3 protein. The sample has approximately 100,000 distinct CDR3 sequences, roughly 77% seen once. This sample's RNA came from whole unsorted tissue. This CDR3 is built from 16 residues. CDR1 and CDR2 from the germline V gene are DFQATT and SNEGSKA (reference sequence). Comments on this clonotype: Its ends do not fully match the called genes, so a read error is possible.

The origin of this receptor is a woman aged 55-69 years with non-small cell lung cancer. The chain links TRBV20-1 to TRBJ2-1; 10 nucleotides agree with TRBD2. Sequences were obtained from lung tumor tissue. The CDR3 DNA reads TGTAATACTAAAGCTAGCGGGAGTAGTTATAGGAATGAGCAGTTCTTC. It translates to CNTKASGSSYRNEQFF.